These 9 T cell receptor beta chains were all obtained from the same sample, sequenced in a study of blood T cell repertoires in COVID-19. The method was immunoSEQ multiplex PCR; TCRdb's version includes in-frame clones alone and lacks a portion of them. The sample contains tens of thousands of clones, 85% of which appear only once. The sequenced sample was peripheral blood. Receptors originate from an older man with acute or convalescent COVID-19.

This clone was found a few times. The CDR3 DNA reads as TGTGCCAGCAGTTTATCAACCATGGACAGGGGGGACTACGAGCAGTACTTC. Protein product: CASSLSTMDRGDYEQYF. This sequence joins TRBV28 and TRBJ2-7; 10 bases agree with TRBD1. Germline CDR1 is MDHEN and CDR2 is SYDVKM. This CDR3 has 17 residues. Unmatched junction bases numbered 9, after V lost 1 base and J lost 3 bases.

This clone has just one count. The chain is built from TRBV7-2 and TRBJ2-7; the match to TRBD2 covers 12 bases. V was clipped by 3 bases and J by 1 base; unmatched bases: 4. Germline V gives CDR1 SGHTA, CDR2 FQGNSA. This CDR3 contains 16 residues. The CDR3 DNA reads TGTGCCAGCAGCTTCTGGGGACTAGCGGGTTCCTACGAGCAGTACTTC. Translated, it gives CASSFWGLAGSYEQYF.

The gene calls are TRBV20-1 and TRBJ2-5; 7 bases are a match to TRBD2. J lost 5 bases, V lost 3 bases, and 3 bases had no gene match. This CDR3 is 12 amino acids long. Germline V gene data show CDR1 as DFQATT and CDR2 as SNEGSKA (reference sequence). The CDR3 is CSASWGGETQYF. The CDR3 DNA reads TGCAGTGCTAGTTGGGGGGGGGAGACCCAGTACTTC.

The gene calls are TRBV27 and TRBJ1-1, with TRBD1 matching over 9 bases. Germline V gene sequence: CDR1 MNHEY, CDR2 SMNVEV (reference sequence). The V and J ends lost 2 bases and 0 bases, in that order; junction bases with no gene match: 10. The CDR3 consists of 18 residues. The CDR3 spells CASSLRLGTGTLNTEAFF. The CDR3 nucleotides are TGTGCCAGCAGTTTACGCCTGGGGACAGGGACTTTGAACACTGAAGCTTTCTTT.

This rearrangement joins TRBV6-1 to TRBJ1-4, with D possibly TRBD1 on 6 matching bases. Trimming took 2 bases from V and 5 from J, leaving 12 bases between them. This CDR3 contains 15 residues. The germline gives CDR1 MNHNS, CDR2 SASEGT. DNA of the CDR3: TGTGCCAGCAGTGAACGGGGGGCAGGGAATGAAAAACTGTTTTTT. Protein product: CASSERGAGNEKLFF.

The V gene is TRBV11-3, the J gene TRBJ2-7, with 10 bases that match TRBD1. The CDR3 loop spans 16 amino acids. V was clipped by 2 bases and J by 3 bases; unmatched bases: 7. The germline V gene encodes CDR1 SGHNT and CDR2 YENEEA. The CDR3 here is CASSLPPGDRGYEQYF. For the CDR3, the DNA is TGTGCCAGCAGCTTACCTCCGGGGGACAGGGGCTACGAGCAGTACTTC.

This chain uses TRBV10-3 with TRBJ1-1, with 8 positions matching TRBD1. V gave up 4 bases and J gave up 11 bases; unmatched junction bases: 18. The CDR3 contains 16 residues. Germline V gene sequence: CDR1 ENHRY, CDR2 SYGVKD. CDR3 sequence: CAISGGQAAPPFWAFF. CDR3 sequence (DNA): TGTGCCATCAGTGGGGGACAGGCTGCTCCCCCCTTTTGGGCTTTCTTT.

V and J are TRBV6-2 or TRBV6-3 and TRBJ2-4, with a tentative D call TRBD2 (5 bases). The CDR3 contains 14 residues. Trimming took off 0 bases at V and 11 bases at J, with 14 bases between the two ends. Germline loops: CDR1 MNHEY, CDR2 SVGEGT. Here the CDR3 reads CASSYSLGSPFQYF. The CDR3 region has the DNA TGTGCCAGCAGTTACTCGCTAGGGAGTCCCTTTCAGTACTTC.

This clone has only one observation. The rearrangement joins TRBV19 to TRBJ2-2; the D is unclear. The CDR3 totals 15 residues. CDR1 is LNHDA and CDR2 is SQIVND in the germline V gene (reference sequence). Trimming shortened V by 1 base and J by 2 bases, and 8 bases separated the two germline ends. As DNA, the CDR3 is TGTGCCAGTAGTATAGTACCTAGAAACACCGGGGAGCTGTTTTTT. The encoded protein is CASSIVPRNTGELFF.